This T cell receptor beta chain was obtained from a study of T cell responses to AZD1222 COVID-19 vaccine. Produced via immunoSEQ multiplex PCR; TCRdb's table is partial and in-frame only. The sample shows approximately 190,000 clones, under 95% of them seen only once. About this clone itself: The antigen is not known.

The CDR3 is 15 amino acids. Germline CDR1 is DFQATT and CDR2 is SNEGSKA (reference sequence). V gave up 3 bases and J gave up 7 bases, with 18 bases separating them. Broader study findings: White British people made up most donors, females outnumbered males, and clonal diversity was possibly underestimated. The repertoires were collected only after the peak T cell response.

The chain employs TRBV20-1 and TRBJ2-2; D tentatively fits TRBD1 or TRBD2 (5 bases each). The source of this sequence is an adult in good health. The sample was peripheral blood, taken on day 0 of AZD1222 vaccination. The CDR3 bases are TGCAGTGCTAGTCAAAGGGGCCTAGCCTACGGGGAGCTGTTTTTT. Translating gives CSASQRGLAYGELFF.